This TCR beta chain was captured in a study of control samples from healthy donors and cancer patients. The data were produced by immunoSEQ multiplex PCR, yet TCRdb's version contains in-frame clones alone and is incomplete. The sample contains 150,000 or so clones, over 85% of which appear only once. Trimming cost V 8 bases and J 0 bases, with 11 bases left between them. The CDR3 consists of 13 residues. Germline V gives CDR1 MNHEY, CDR2 SMNVEV (reference sequence). There are a few counts of this clone. This chain uses TRBV27 with TRBJ2-7; a possible D gene is TRBD2 (6 bases). Sequencing input: blood. This receptor was obtained from a young man in good health. The CDR3 is CASGGWTSYEQYF. For the CDR3, the DNA is TGTGCCAGCGGAGGGTGGACCTCCTACGAGCAGTACTTC.